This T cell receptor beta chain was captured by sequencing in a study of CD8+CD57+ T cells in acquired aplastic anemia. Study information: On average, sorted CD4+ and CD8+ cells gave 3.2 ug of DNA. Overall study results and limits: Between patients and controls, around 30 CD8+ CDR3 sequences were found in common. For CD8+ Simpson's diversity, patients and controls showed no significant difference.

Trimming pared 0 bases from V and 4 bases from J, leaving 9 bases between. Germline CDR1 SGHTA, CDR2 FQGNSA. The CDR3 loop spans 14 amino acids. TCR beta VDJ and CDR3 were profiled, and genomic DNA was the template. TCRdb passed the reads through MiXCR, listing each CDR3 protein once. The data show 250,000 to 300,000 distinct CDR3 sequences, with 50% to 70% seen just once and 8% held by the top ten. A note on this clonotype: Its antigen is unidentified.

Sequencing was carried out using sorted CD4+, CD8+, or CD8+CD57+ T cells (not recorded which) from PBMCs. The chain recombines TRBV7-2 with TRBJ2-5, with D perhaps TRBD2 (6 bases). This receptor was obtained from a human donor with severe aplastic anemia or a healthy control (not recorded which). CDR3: CASSLARLGETQYF. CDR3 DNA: TGTGCCAGCAGCTTAGCGCGACTAGGAGAGACCCAGTACTTC. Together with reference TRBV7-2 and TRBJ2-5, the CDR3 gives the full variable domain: GAGVSQSPSNKVTEKGKDVELRCDPISGHTALYWYRQSLGQGLEFLIYFQGNSAPDKSGLPSDRFSAERTGGSVSTLTIQRTQQEDSAVYLCASSLARLGETQYFGPGTRLLVL.